Below are 17 T cell receptor beta chains sequenced from a single sample in a study of T cell repertoires in cytomegalovirus infection. Their antigens are not known. Via MiXCR, TCRdb re-called the reads, giving one row per CDR3 protein. This sample has about 890,000 distinct CDR3 sequences; approximately 30% occur once, and the top ten carry 13%. Material: cultured CD8+ T cells from PBMCs, obtained from culture after CMV antigen stimulation. The receptors come from a human donor in good health (CMV status not recorded). Some clones in this sample may be carry-over from other donors' samples.

This clonotype was seen only a few times. The gene calls are TRBV7-8 and TRBJ2-7, with TRBD2 matching 7 bases. This CDR3 is 18 amino acids long. Per the germline V gene, CDR1 is SGHVS and CDR2 is FQNEAQ. V gave up 0 bases and J gave up 1 base; unmatched junction bases: 12. The CDR3 nucleotides are TGTGCCAGCAGCTTAGCGTGGGGGGAGGGGCTGGGGTCCTACGAGCAGTACTTC. It specifies CASSLAWGEGLGSYEQYF.

This clonotype was detected a few times. V gene TRBV7-9 combines with J gene TRBJ2-1, with 10 bases identical to TRBD1. V dropped 5 bases and J dropped 4; count of bases not matched to a gene: 17. CDR1 and CDR2 from the germline V gene are SEHNR and FQNEAQ (reference sequence). The CDR3 covers 19 residues. CDR3 region: CASSPTGTGAWRLYNEQFF. As DNA, the CDR3 is TGTGCCAGCAGCCCGACCGGGACAGGGGCCTGGAGGCTTTACAATGAGCAGTTCTTC. Drawing the rest from reference TRBV7-9 and TRBJ2-1, the complete variable domain is DTGVSQNPRHKITKRGQNVTFRCDPISEHNRLYWYRQTLGQGPEFLTYFQNEAQLEKSRLLSDRFSAERPKGSFSTLEIQRTEQGDSAMYLCASSPTGTGAWRLYNEQFFGPGTRLTVL.

The rearrangement joins TRBV27 to TRBJ2-1, with D perhaps matching TRBD1 or TRBD2 (5 bases each). The germline V gene encodes CDR1 MNHEY and CDR2 SMNVEV (reference sequence). V lost 7 bases, J lost 7 bases, and 17 bases lay in between. The CDR3 spans 14 residues. The CDR3 nucleotides read TGTGCCAGCACCCAAGTCGGGGACGGTAATGAGCAGTTCTTC. Its protein is CASTQVGDGNEQFF.

This clonotype showed up many times. In DNA, the CDR3 is TGTGCCAGCAGTTGGGGCGGACTCCACAATCAGCCCCAGCATTTT. This sequence encodes CASSWGGLHNQPQHF. The chain carries TRBV12-3 or TRBV12-4 and TRBJ1-5; a possible D gene is TRBD1 (5 bases). Trimming took off 4 bases at V and 3 bases at J, with 13 bases between the two ends. The CDR3 runs 15 residues.

The V gene is TRBV7-9, the J gene TRBJ1-6; D ambiguous. The CDR3 totals 14 residues. Trimming removed 5 bases from V and 11 bases from J, with 16 bases in between. Germline CDR1 SEHNR, CDR2 FQNEAQ (reference sequence). The CDR3 loop is CASSPSGANTPLHF. For the CDR3, the DNA is TGTGCCAGCAGCCCGTCAGGCGCGAATACACCCCTCCACTTT. The whole variable domain, remainder taken from reference TRBV7-9 and TRBJ1-6, is DTGVSQNPRHKITKRGQNVTFRCDPISEHNRLYWYRQTLGQGPEFLTYFQNEAQLEKSRLLSDRFSAERPKGSFSTLEIQRTEQGDSAMYLCASSPSGANTPLHFGNGTRLTVT.

The chain uses TRBV7-9 and TRBJ1-2; D possibly corresponds to TRBD1 (5 bases). Looked up from germline, CDR1 is SEHNR and CDR2 is FQNEAQ (reference sequence). Trimming took off 2 bases at V and 2 bases at J, with 15 bases between the two ends. The CDR3 consists of 16 residues. CDR3 in DNA: TGTGCCAGCAGCTTACCAGACCCGGGACTGAACTATGGCTACACCTTC. This sequence encodes CASSLPDPGLNYGYTF. Supplemented by reference TRBV7-9 and TRBJ1-2, the full variable domain reads DTGVSQNPRHKITKRGQNVTFRCDPISEHNRLYWYRQTLGQGPEFLTYFQNEAQLEKSRLLSDRFSAERPKGSFSTLEIQRTEQGDSAMYLCASSLPDPGLNYGYTFGSGTRLTVV.

This clonotype was seen more than once but under ten times. The chain carries TRBV7-9 and TRBJ1-6, with D unclear. Looked up from germline, CDR1 is SEHNR and CDR2 is FQNEAQ (reference sequence). The CDR3 covers 15 residues. Trimming shortened V by 5 bases and J by 10 bases, and 18 bases separated the two germline ends. The CDR3 sequence is CASSAFPEEGSPLHF. Written as DNA, the CDR3 is TGTGCCAGCAGCGCTTTCCCAGAAGAGGGATCACCCCTCCACTTT.

This clonotype was observed a few times. The V gene is TRBV19, the J gene TRBJ1-1, with TRBD1 as a possible D gene (5 bases). This CDR3 comprises 16 residues. Germline V gene data show CDR1 as LNHDA and CDR2 as SQIVND (reference sequence). V was pared by 3 bases and J by 2 bases, with 16 bases between. The CDR3 nucleotides read TGTGCCAGTAGTATGTGGACAACAAAAGTTAACACTGAAGCTTTCTTT. Translated, it gives CASSMWTTKVNTEAFF.

The chain recombines TRBV12-3 or TRBV12-4 with TRBJ2-7, with D possibly TRBD2 on 7 matching bases. Trimming stripped 8 bases from V and 0 bases from J, with 14 bases between. This CDR3 has 14 residues. The CDR3 nucleotides read TGTGCCAGCTTACCGCGGGGGCCCTCCTACGAGCAGTACTTC. It translates to CASLPRGPSYEQYF.

This clonotype was observed a handful of times. The chain joins TRBV20-1 to TRBJ1-1, with 7 bases that match TRBD1. The CDR3 is 14 amino acids. The V segment lost 0 bases and the J segment 3 bases; nucleotides outside the gene matches: 4. The germline gives CDR1 DFQATT, CDR2 SNEGSKA (reference sequence). For the CDR3, the DNA is TGCAGTGCTAGAGATCCGGGACAGTACACTGAAGCTTTCTTT. Translating gives CSARDPGQYTEAFF.

The chain carries TRBV14 and TRBJ2-3; no reliable D call. Germline V gene sequence: CDR1 SGHDN, CDR2 FVKESK. The CDR3 consists of 14 residues. V lost 0 bases and J 4 bases, leaving 8 bases between the germline ends. CDR3 residues: CASSQEPEADTQYF. Here the CDR3 DNA reads TGTGCCAGCAGCCAAGAACCTGAGGCAGATACGCAGTATTTT. The full variable domain, completed using reference TRBV14 and TRBJ2-3, is EAGVTQFPSHSVIEKGQTVTLRCDPISGHDNLYWYRRVMGKEIKFLLHFVKESKQDESGMPNNRFLAERTGGTYSTLKVQPAELEDSGVYFCASSQEPEADTQYFGPGTRLTVL.

The J gene is TRBJ1-4, the V gene TRBV27; no clear D. Trimming removed 5 bases at V and 0 bases at J, with 7 bases between. Germline assignment: CDR1 MNHEY and CDR2 SMNVEV (reference sequence). This CDR3 spans 14 amino acids. This chain's CDR3 is CASSRAATNEKLFF. DNA of the CDR3: TGTGCCAGCAGTAGGGCAGCAACTAATGAAAAACTGTTTTTT.

This clonotype has just a few counts. The chain carries TRBV27 and TRBJ2-2, with 12 bases identical to TRBD2. V gave up 0 bases and J gave up 4 bases; unmatched junction bases: 6. Germline-derived CDR1 and CDR2 are MNHEY and SMNVEV (reference sequence). The length of the CDR3 is 18 residues. The DNA for the CDR3 is TGTGCCAGCAGTTTATCGATCTTACTAGCGGGGGGCACCGGGGAGCTGTTTTTT. Its protein product is CASSLSILLAGGTGELFF.

V is TRBV25-1 and J is TRBJ1-4; D is possibly TRBD1 (5 bases). Germline values: CDR1 MGHDK, CDR2 SYGVNS. Trimming pared 4 bases from V and 8 bases from J, leaving 14 bases between. The CDR3 extends over 14 amino acids. The CDR3 loop is CASSAFEGDEKLFF. The CDR3 DNA reads TGTGCCAGCAGTGCGTTTGAAGGGGACGAAAAACTGTTTTTT.

The gene calls are TRBV19 and TRBJ2-1; 11 bases are shared with TRBD1. J was trimmed by 7 bases and V by 1 base; bases with no gene match: 3. Germline CDR1 and CDR2: LNHDA and SQIVND (reference sequence). The CDR3 extends over 15 amino acids. In DNA form, the CDR3 reads TGTGCCAGTAGTATAGGAGGACAGGGGGCAAATGAGCAGTTCTTC. Translation gives CASSIGGQGANEQFF.

The CDR3 is CASSKGKHNGELFF. The CDR3 bases are TGTGCCAGCAGTAAGGGAAAGCACAACGGGGAGCTGTTTTTT. The V and J genes are TRBV6-6 and TRBJ2-2; no clear D. Deletions cut 5 bases from V and 7 bases from J, with 14 bases between. This CDR3 comprises 14 residues. Germline CDR1 is MNHNY and CDR2 is SVGAGI (reference sequence).

In its sample, this clonotype was seen many times. V usage is TRBV7-6 and J usage is TRBJ1-2; D gene uncertain. Germline assignment: CDR1 SGHVS and CDR2 FNYEAQ. The V and J ends lost 1 base and 1 base respectively, with 7 bases between them. The CDR3 totals 14 residues. CDR3 DNA: TGTGCCAGCAGCTTAGATCCGAATAACTATGGCTACACCTTC. Its translation: CASSLDPNNYGYTF.